The clone carrying this T cell receptor (beta chain) was seen a few times. Its cognate antigen is unknown. Buffy coats from healthy blood donors served as controls. The sample belongs to a study of STAT5B mutations in CD4+ large granular lymphocyte leukemia. Whole-study context: The CDR3 'QG' motif was associated with a particular HLA allele among healthy donors.

The CDR3 contains 12 residues. V lost 2 bases and J lost 6, with 4 bases in between. Germline values: CDR1 MNHEY, CDR2 SMNVEV (reference sequence). Sequencing used immunoSEQ multiplex PCR; TCRdb keeps in-frame clones, though not all of them. The data hold tens of thousands of clones, with about 80% observed a single time. General study points: Compared with healthy controls (2/35), patient top clones favored TRBV06 (8/27).

Sequencing input: CD4+ T cells from blood buffy coats. V gene TRBV27 combines with J gene TRBJ2-2; D not certain. The receptor was isolated from a human donor in good health. The CDR3 is CASSLPAGELFF. The CDR3 DNA reads TGTGCCAGCAGTTTACCAGCCGGGGAGCTGTTTTTT.